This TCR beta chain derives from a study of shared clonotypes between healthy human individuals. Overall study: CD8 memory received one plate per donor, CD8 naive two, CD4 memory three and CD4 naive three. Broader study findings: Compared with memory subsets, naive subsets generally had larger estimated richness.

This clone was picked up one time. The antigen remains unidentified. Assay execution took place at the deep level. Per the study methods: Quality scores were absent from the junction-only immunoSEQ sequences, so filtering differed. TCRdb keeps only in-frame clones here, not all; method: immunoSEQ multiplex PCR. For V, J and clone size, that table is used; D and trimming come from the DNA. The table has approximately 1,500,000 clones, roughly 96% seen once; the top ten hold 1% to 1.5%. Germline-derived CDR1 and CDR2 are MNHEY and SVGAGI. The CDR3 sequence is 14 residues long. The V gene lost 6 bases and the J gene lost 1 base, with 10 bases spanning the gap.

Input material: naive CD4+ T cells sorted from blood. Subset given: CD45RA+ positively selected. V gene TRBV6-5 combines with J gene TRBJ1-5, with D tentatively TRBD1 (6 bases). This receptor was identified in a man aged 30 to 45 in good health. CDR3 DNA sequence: TGTGCCAGCAGCTCAGGGGTCAGCAATCAGCCCCAGCATTTT. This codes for CASSSGVSNQPQHF.